This passage covers 5 T cell receptor beta chains from one sample sequenced in a study of OX40 agonist ivuxolimab in advanced cancers. Profiling relied on immunoSEQ multiplex PCR, and the TCRdb table lists in-frame clones only, not all of them. The sample has some 83,000 clones, more than 75% seen once; the top ten hold roughly 0.77%. This material consisted of CD4+ or CD8+ T cells sorted from blood, taken in a trial of the OX40 agonist ivuxolimab. Receptors originate from an adult with an advanced solid tumor such as melanoma, head and neck, liver or kidney cancer.

V usage is TRBV2 and J usage is TRBJ1-2; D call uncertain. The ends were cut back, 4 bases at V and 5 bases at J, with 8 bases in the middle. CDR1 is SNHLY, CDR2 FYNNEI, per germline. The CDR3 loop spans 12 amino acids. The CDR3 protein is CASSGDSYGYTF. CDR3 nucleotides: TGTGCCAGCAGTGGAGATTCTTATGGCTACACCTTC.

The CDR3 DNA reads TGTGCCAGCAGCGGTGGACAGAGCAATCAGCCCCAGCATTTT. Its translation: CASSGGQSNQPQHF. The genes are TRBV9 and TRBJ1-5; D possibly corresponds to TRBD1 (6 bases). Germline lookup yields CDR1 SGDLS and CDR2 YYNGEE. Trimming removed 3 bases at V and 1 base at J, with 8 bases between. This CDR3 is built from 14 residues.

V is TRBV6-5 and J is TRBJ1-6; 10 nucleotides line up with TRBD1. The CDR3 extends over 14 amino acids. J gave up 9 bases and V 5 bases, and 4 bases lay outside the gene matches. Germline CDR1 reads MNHEY; CDR2 reads SVGAGI. Written as DNA, the CDR3 is TGTGCCAGCAGTAGACAGGGGGCAAGTTCACCCCTCCACTTT. Amino acids: CASSRQGASSPLHF.

CDR3 sequence (DNA): TGCGCCAGCAGCTCCCAGTCAGGTGGGACCGGGGAGCTGTTTTTT. Protein product: CASSSQSGGTGELFF. This chain uses TRBV5-1 with TRBJ2-2; D remains unclear. Germline V lookup: CDR1 SGHRS, CDR2 YFSETQ. Between the trimmed V and J ends, which lost 3 bases and 5 bases, there was a span of 14 bases. The CDR3 totals 15 residues.

V is TRBV5-1 and J is TRBJ2-1; D unresolved. Deletions cut 0 bases from V and 0 bases from J, with 7 bases between. CDR3 size: 15 residues. Germline V lookup: CDR1 SGHRS, CDR2 YFSETQ. As DNA, the CDR3 is TGCGCCAGCAGCTTGGCCGGGTTCTCCTACAATGAGCAGTTCTTC. Its protein is CASSLAGFSYNEQFF.